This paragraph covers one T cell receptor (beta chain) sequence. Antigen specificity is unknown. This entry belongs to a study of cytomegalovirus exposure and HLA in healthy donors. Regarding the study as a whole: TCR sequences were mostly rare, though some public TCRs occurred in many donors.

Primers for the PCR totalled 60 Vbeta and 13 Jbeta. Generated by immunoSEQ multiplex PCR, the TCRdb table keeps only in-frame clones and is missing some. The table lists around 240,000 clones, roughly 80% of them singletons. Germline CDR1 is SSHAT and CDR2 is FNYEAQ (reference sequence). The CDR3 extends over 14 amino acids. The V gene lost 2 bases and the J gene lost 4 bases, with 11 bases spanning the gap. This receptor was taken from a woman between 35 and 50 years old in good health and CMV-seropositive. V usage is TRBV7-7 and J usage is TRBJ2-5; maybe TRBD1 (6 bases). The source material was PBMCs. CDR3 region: CASSLLIGGETQYF. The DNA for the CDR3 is TGTGCCAGCAGCTTATTGATAGGGGGAGAGACCCAGTACTTC. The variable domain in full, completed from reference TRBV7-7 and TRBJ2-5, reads GAGVSQSPRYKVTKRGQDVTLRCDPISSHATLYWYQQALGQGPEFLTYFNYEAQPDKSGLPSDRFSAERPEGSISTLTIQRTEQRDSAMYRCASSLLIGGETQYFGPGTRLLVL.